This T cell receptor beta chain was recovered during a study of OX40 agonist ivuxolimab in advanced cancers. Measured with immunoSEQ multiplex PCR; TCRdb has only the in-frame clones, and not every one. Found here are fewer than 25,000 clones, 88% of them singletons; the top ten hold 25% to 35%. The CDR3 totals 15 residues. V was pared by 3 bases and J by 2 bases, with 4 bases of the junction left unmatched. The germline CDR1 and CDR2 sequences are SNHLY and FYNNEI. V gene TRBV2 combines with J gene TRBJ2-1; TRBD2 aligns across 7 bases. The source material was CD4+ or CD8+ T cells sorted from blood, sampled in a trial of the OX40 agonist ivuxolimab. The clonotype comes from an adult with an advanced solid tumor such as melanoma, head and neck, liver or kidney cancer. CDR3 in amino acids: CASSDRGTTYNEQFF. The CDR3 region has the DNA TGTGCCAGCAGTGACCGGGGGACTACCTACAATGAGCAGTTCTTC.